This TCR beta chain originates from a study of blood T cell repertoires in COVID-19. Using immunoSEQ multiplex PCR, the repertoire was profiled, and TCRdb retains in-frame clones only, with some absent. The sample lists approximately 400,000 clones, approximately 90% occurring once. Trimming removed 3 bases from V and 8 bases from J, with 10 bases in between. Germline CDR1 reads SEHNR; CDR2 reads FQNEAQ (reference sequence). The CDR3 runs 12 residues. The chain carries TRBV7-9 and TRBJ1-1; D is unresolved. The source material was PBMCs or T cells enriched from blood (not recorded which). The TCR was taken from a woman aged 18-35 years who had recovered from COVID-19. Written as DNA, the CDR3 is TGTGCCAGCAGCTTTTATCGGGGAGAAGCTTTCTTT. Translated: CASSFYRGEAFF.